This T cell receptor beta chain was retrieved from a study of metastatic and nonmetastatic thyroid tumors (TCRdb year 2020). Context from the whole study: Repertoires from peripheral blood and from tumor or nodule tissue samples of malignant and benign thyroid patients were compared.

This clone was seen at least ten times. Its antigen is unknown. Nothing much larger sits one base from this clone, and base qualities are not available. Library construction relied on PCR. The sequencer was an Illumina HiSeq 4000. High-throughput sequencing was used to profile the TCR beta-chain CDR3 region of each patient. Per the original workflow: The researchers built a classifier to tell apart papillary thyroid cancer patients with distant metastasis, based on CDR3 differences among clinicopathological groups. Repertoire diversity was assessed with the Shannon index, and tumor-blood repertoire similarity with the Morisita-Horn index. TCRdb trimmed the raw reads at Q25, called clones with MiXCR and kept productive beta chains. TCRdb assigned the V and J calls; the authors' analysis was not used. The sample contains more than 85,000 clones, 7.5% to 9% of them found a single time. The top ten clonotypes cover approximately 10% of the sample.

The CDR3 runs 12 amino acids, cysteine and phenylalanine included. Solely the CDR3 DNA is kept, with 36 bases framed from the first base. The germline V gene yields MNHNS for CDR1 and SASEGT for CDR2. Trimming costs V 5 bases and J 2 bases, and their ends lie 6 bases apart. Before undergoing thyroid surgery, none of the patients had been given any kind of treatment. Using T-cell receptor beta sequencing, the study looked back at clinical samples from patients collected from about 2011 to 2018. General conclusions and limits of the study: TCR beta diversity was reported as significantly higher in malignant tumors than in benign nodules, in both blood and tumor samples.

The source of this sequence is a female donor with papillary thyroid cancer or a benign thyroid nodule (not recorded which). Some clones in this sample may be carry-over from other donors' samples. What was sequenced was blood. Rearrangement joined TRBV6-1 to TRBJ1-1; too little of a D gene remains to name it. The CDR3 protein: CASSPGNTEAFF. The nucleotides read TGTGCCAGCAGTCCCGGAAACACTGAAGCTTTCTTT.